The 10 T cell receptor beta chains below come from one sample, sequenced in a study of blood T cell repertoires in COVID-19. Sequencing used immunoSEQ multiplex PCR; TCRdb keeps in-frame clones, though not all of them. In the table there are around 100,000 clones, 80% to 90% of which are singletons. Sequenced input: peripheral blood. The source of these receptors is an elderly man with acute or convalescent COVID-19.

The chain recombines TRBV9 with TRBJ2-7; 10 positions match TRBD1. Germline CDR1 is SGDLS and CDR2 is YYNGEE. The CDR3 covers 15 residues. The ends lost 3 bases at V and 7 bases at J; junction bases unmatched: 10. The CDR3 nucleotides are TGTGCCAGCAGCGAAAAGACAGGGGGCTTTGAGGAGCAGTACTTC. It translates to CASSEKTGGFEEQYF.

In its sample, this clone was seen once. The V call is TRBV25-1, the J call TRBJ1-1; TRBD1 aligns across 9 bases. CDR3 size: 14 residues. After removal of 6 bases from V and 6 bases from J, the junction contained 8 bases not matched to a gene. From germline, CDR1 is MGHDK and CDR2 SYGVNS. The CDR3 is CASRADRGGSEAFF. The CDR3 DNA follows: TGTGCCAGCAGGGCGGACAGGGGAGGGTCTGAAGCTTTCTTT.

J is TRBJ1-6 and V is TRBV27, with D tentatively TRBD1 (6 bases). CDR3 length: 16 amino acids. Germline values: CDR1 MNHEY, CDR2 SMNVEV (reference sequence). The ends were cut back, 4 bases at V and 0 bases at J, with 10 bases in the middle. The CDR3 sequence is CASSSRGGSYNSPLHF. CDR3 nucleotides: TGTGCCAGCAGTTCCAGGGGTGGCTCCTATAATTCACCCCTCCACTTT.

The chain has TRBV9 and TRBJ2-5; D call uncertain. The CDR3 spans 12 residues. CDR1 is SGDLS, CDR2 YYNGEE, per germline. V was cut by 0 bases and J by 4 bases, with 4 bases left in between. CDR3 sequence reads: CASSVVAETQYF. In nucleotides, the CDR3 is TGTGCCAGCAGCGTAGTGGCAGAGACCCAGTACTTC.

This chain joins TRBV3-1 (or the pseudogene TRBV3-2) and TRBJ2-7; the match to TRBD1 covers 8 bases. J gave up 4 bases and V 1 base, and 3 bases lay outside the gene matches. From germline, CDR1 is LGHDT and CDR2 YNNKEL (reference sequence). CDR3 length: 14 residues. Here the CDR3 DNA reads TGTGCCAGCAGCCAAGGAGGACAGGGTTACGAGCAGTACTTC. Its protein is CASSQGGQGYEQYF.

The J gene is TRBJ2-1, the V gene TRBV7-2; no definite D call. Germline V CDR1 and CDR2: SGHTA, FQGNSA. CDR3 length equals 15 residues. The ends were cut back, 3 bases at V and 0 bases at J, with 9 bases in the middle. The CDR3 region is CASSFDSSSYNEQFF. The DNA for the CDR3 is TGTGCCAGCAGCTTCGACTCTAGCTCCTACAATGAGCAGTTCTTC.

This rearrangement joins TRBV3-1 (or the pseudogene TRBV3-2) to TRBJ2-7; 15 bases fit TRBD2. Germline values: CDR1 LGHDT, CDR2 YNNKEL (reference sequence). V lost 5 bases, J lost 9 bases, and 8 bases stayed unmatched. CDR3 length: 15 residues. Here the CDR3 reads CASSSRTSGGEGQYF. In DNA form, the CDR3 reads TGTGCCAGCAGCTCTCGGACTAGCGGGGGGGAAGGGCAGTACTTC.

In DNA, the CDR3 is TGTGCCAGCAGCCCAGGGTTTGTGTTTGAAGCTTTCTTT. This gives the protein CASSPGFVFEAFF. The rearrangement links TRBV5-6 to TRBJ1-1, with D perhaps matching TRBD1 (5 bases). V was clipped by 4 bases and J by 7 bases, with 14 bases between them. The CDR3 is made up of 13 amino acids. Germline V gene data show CDR1 as SGHDT and CDR2 as YYEEEE.

The chain carries TRBV12-3 or TRBV12-4 and TRBJ1-4; 7 nucleotides match TRBD1. CDR3 length: 13 residues. V lost 6 bases to trimming and J lost 8 bases; unmatched junction nucleotides: 6. The CDR3 DNA follows: TGTGCCAGCAGGCGACAGGGCGGCGAAAAACTGTTTTTT. This sequence encodes CASRRQGGEKLFF.

The rearrangement uses TRBV28 and TRBJ2-7; TRBD2 agrees at 8 bases. Per the germline V gene, CDR1 is MDHEN and CDR2 is SYDVKM. This CDR3 comprises 13 residues. The V and J ends lost 4 bases and 6 bases, in that order; junction bases with no gene match: 5. CDR3 DNA: TGTGCCAGCAGTTCCGGACTAGCCCGCGAGCAGTACTTC. Protein: CASSSGLAREQYF.